The following is a T cell receptor (beta chain) sequence with its context. CDR1 and CDR2 from the germline V gene are LNHDA and SQIVND (reference sequence). The V end was cut by 9 bases, the J end by 5 bases, with 19 bases between. This CDR3 comprises 14 residues. This entry is derived from a study of T cells in Graves' hyperthyroidism and ophthalmopathy. What was amplified from RNA transcripts were TCR beta CDR3 regions. When the TCR CDR3 underwent first-round RT-PCR, the HTBI primer set was used. MiXCR, run by TCRdb on the multiplex PCR reads, gives a single entry per CDR3 protein. The table lists hundreds of thousands of distinct CDR3 sequences, 16% of them singletons.

V and J are TRBV19 and TRBJ1-1; D possibly corresponds to TRBD1 (5 bases). Sequences were obtained from blood. This clonotype was obtained from a woman in her 30s with Graves' hyperthyroidism. The CDR3 is CASRPLQDLTEAFF. The CDR3, as DNA: TGTGCCAGCCGACCCCTACAGGATTTGACTGAAGCTTTCTTT.